Shown below are 7 T cell receptor beta chains from a single sample sequenced in a study of blood T cell repertoires in COVID-19. TCRdb's table, derived via immunoSEQ multiplex PCR, lists solely in-frame clones and lacks some. The sample lists about 95,000 clones; 70% to 90% were seen once. Input material: peripheral blood. The source of these receptors is a human donor in a cohort sampled during active COVID-19.

The gene calls are TRBV4-2 and TRBJ2-1, with D possibly TRBD1 on 7 matching bases. Germline CDR1 reads LGHNA; CDR2 reads YNFKEQ. The CDR3 is 16 amino acids. V lost 4 bases and J lost 9, with 22 bases in between. CDR3 in amino acids: CASSLLTVAQGGEQFF. In DNA form, the CDR3 reads TGTGCCAGCAGCCTCTTGACAGTGGCCCAGGGGGGTGAGCAGTTCTTC.

This chain links TRBV28 with TRBJ1-2; maybe TRBD1 (5 bases). Germline V CDR1 and CDR2: MDHEN, SYDVKM. Trimming cost V 7 bases and J 10 bases, with 22 bases left between them. The CDR3 consists of 14 residues. In nucleotides, the CDR3 is TGTGCCAGCACCACCAGGGTTTCGGGCGTTGACTACACCTTC. It codes for CASTTRVSGVDYTF.

This clone was counted a single time. J is TRBJ1-2 and V is TRBV9; D may be TRBD1 (5 bases). CDR3 length: 15 residues. With 2 bases removed from V and 2 bases from J, the gap between germline ends came to 13 bases. CDR1 and CDR2 (germline): SGDLS, YYNGEE. The CDR3 here is CASSVRDFENYGYTF. As DNA, the CDR3 is TGTGCCAGCAGCGTCCGGGACTTCGAGAACTATGGCTACACCTTC.

The chain joins TRBV5-1 to TRBJ2-2, with a possible D match to TRBD2 (6 bases). V lost 0 bases and J 4 bases, leaving 19 bases between the germline ends. CDR1 SGHRS and CDR2 YFSETQ come from the germline V gene. This CDR3 has 18 residues. DNA of the CDR3: TGCGCCAGCAGCTTGGCCATTGCTAGCGCTCTTGCCACCGGGGAGCTGTTTTTT. Its translation is CASSLAIASALATGELFF.

This clone occurred a few times. The V and J genes are TRBV5-4 and TRBJ1-6; 10 bases match TRBD1. CDR1 SGHNT and CDR2 YYREEE come from the germline V gene (reference sequence). J lost 10 bases, V lost 5 bases, and 12 bases had no gene match. This CDR3 has 16 residues. The CDR3 sequence is CASSPKGQGMESPLHF. The DNA for the CDR3 is TGTGCCAGCAGTCCCAAGGGACAGGGGATGGAATCACCCCTCCACTTT. The full variable domain, completed using reference TRBV5-4 and TRBJ1-6, is ETGVTQSPTHLIKTRGQQVTLRCSSQSGHNTVSWYQQALGQGPQFIFQYYREEENGRGNFPPRFSGLQFPNYSSELNVNALELDDSALYLCASSPKGQGMESPLHFGNGTRLTVT.

The rearrangement uses TRBV7-7 and TRBJ2-2; 9 nucleotides align to TRBD1. CDR1 and CDR2 (germline): SSHAT, FNYEAQ (reference sequence). V dropped 4 bases and J dropped 4; count of bases not matched to a gene: 4. The CDR3 extends over 15 amino acids. CDR3 amino acids: CASSYRQGGTGELFF. The CDR3 nucleotides are TGTGCCAGCAGCTACCGACAGGGGGGCACCGGGGAGCTGTTTTTT.

This rearrangement joins TRBV9 to TRBJ1-1; 8 nucleotides line up with TRBD1. CDR1 is SGDLS and CDR2 is YYNGEE in the germline V gene. There are 15 residues in the CDR3. V lost 3 bases to trimming and J lost 3 bases; unmatched junction nucleotides: 7. Written as DNA, the CDR3 is TGTGCCAGCAGCGGAGCCGGGACAGGCGACACTGAAGCTTTCTTT. Protein product: CASSGAGTGDTEAFF.